This T cell receptor beta chain was found in a study of T cell responses to AZD1222 COVID-19 vaccine. Measured with immunoSEQ multiplex PCR; TCRdb has only the in-frame clones, and not every one. In the table there are under 100,000 clones, roughly 90% of which are singletons. Study outcomes and limitations: Only 5 or 6 AZD1222 recipients were seropositive at baseline.

Note on this clone: Its antigen is unidentified.

Germline CDR1 and CDR2: MNHNY and SVGAGI (reference sequence). The J segment lost 6 bases and the V segment lost 4 bases, leaving 11 bases of the junction unmatched. CDR3 size: 15 residues. This sequence joins TRBV6-6 and TRBJ2-7, with TRBD1 identical over 8 bases. This TCR was recovered from an adult in good health. The sequencing here drew on peripheral blood, taken on day 0 of AZD1222 vaccination. The CDR3 sequence: CASSSWVRGLPEQYF. CDR3 nucleotide sequence: TGTGCCAGCAGTTCCTGGGTCAGGGGGCTCCCCGAGCAGTACTTC.